Described below is a single TCR beta chain sequence and its context. Antigen: not known. There are 15 residues in the CDR3. Trimming pared 8 bases from V and 5 bases from J, leaving 16 bases between. Germline values: CDR1 SNHLY, CDR2 FYNNEI. The sample is drawn from a study of OX40 agonist ivuxolimab in advanced cancers. Study context: The dose-escalation cohort had hepatocellular carcinoma, melanoma, renal cell or head and neck cancer.

Sequencing was performed with immunoSEQ multiplex PCR; in TCRdb, only in-frame clones are kept and a portion is missing. The sample has tens of thousands of clones, roughly 84% seen once. Study observations and caveats: Low normalized T-cell clonal expansion was also seen in some nonresponders. In the 0.1 to 3.0 mg/kg range, CD4+ and CD8+ blood T cells had expanded clonally by week 6.

Cycle 7 day 1, cycle 4 day 1, and baseline were the timepoints at which blood was sampled. The material was CD4+ or CD8+ T cells sorted from blood, obtained in a trial of the OX40 agonist ivuxolimab. The chain employs TRBV2 and TRBJ1-6; no definite D call. This TCR was sampled from an adult with an advanced solid tumor such as melanoma, head and neck, liver or kidney cancer. The CDR3 region has the DNA TGTGCCAGCCATAGGGAACGGAAAAATAATTCACCCCTCCACTTT. Amino acid sequence: CASHRERKNNSPLHF.